The 23 T cell receptor beta chains in this list originate from one sample, sequenced in a study of blood T cell repertoires in COVID-19. Clones were read by immunoSEQ multiplex PCR, and TCRdb kept only the in-frame ones, dropping some. The sample contains roughly 520,000 clones, 88% of which appear only once. The specimen was PBMCs or T cells enriched from blood (not recorded which). Every receptor here comes from a woman aged 40-49 years who had recovered from COVID-19.

The chain recombines TRBV29-1 with TRBJ1-2, with 7 bases matching TRBD1. From germline, CDR1 is SQVTM and CDR2 ANQGSEA. The CDR3 consists of 13 residues. J gave up 6 bases and V 4 bases, and 8 bases lay outside the gene matches. The CDR3 sequence: CSVVEGAKNGYTF. The CDR3 nucleotides are TGCAGCGTTGTTGAGGGGGCAAAAAATGGCTACACCTTC.

The rearrangement links TRBV7-8 to TRBJ1-5; D is unresolved. The CDR3 totals 14 residues. With 3 bases removed from V and 3 bases from J, the gap between germline ends came to 9 bases. From germline, CDR1 is SGHVS and CDR2 FQNEAQ. The CDR3 reads CASSFHGNNQPQHF. In nucleotides, the CDR3 is TGTGCCAGCAGCTTCCACGGTAACAATCAGCCCCAGCATTTT.

The rearrangement joins TRBV5-1 to TRBJ1-3; no definite D call. V was shortened by 3 bases and J by 2 bases, with 9 bases between the two germline ends. Germline V gene lookup returns CDR1 SGHRS and CDR2 YFSETQ. This CDR3 has 14 residues. Here the CDR3 DNA reads TGCGCCAGCAGCTCAGAGGGAACTGGAAACACCATATATTTT. Protein product: CASSSEGTGNTIYF.

This rearrangement joins TRBV2 to TRBJ1-4; TRBD1 agrees at 7 bases. V was clipped by 10 bases and J by 8 bases; unmatched bases: 10. Germline-derived CDR1 and CDR2 are SNHLY and FYNNEI. This CDR3 is built from 13 residues. The CDR3 coding sequence is TGTGCCACCCAGACAGGGAGGTACGAAAAACTGTTTTTT. Protein sequence: CATQTGRYEKLFF.

The chain has TRBV2 and TRBJ2-2, with TRBD2 matching over 9 bases. Trimming took 7 bases from V and 4 from J; bases not matched to a gene: 7. This CDR3 region has 15 residues. Looked up from germline, CDR1 is SNHLY and CDR2 is FYNNEI. The CDR3 DNA reads as TGTGCCAGCATACAACGTAGCGGGAGCACCGGGGAGCTGTTTTTT. Protein: CASIQRSGSTGELFF.

This chain links TRBV9 with TRBJ2-2, with TRBD2 matching over 8 bases. V lost 2 bases and J lost 1; bases outside the gene matches: 4. CDR1 SGDLS and CDR2 YYNGEE come from the germline V gene. CDR3 length: 16 residues. This CDR3 is CASSVRLAQNTGELFF. The CDR3 DNA sequence: TGTGCCAGCAGCGTTCGACTAGCGCAGAACACCGGGGAGCTGTTTTTT.

The chain is built from TRBV5-4 and TRBJ2-7; 10 nucleotides agree with TRBD2. The CDR3 is 14 amino acids. Germline CDR1 SGHNT, CDR2 YYREEE (reference sequence). With 3 bases clipped from V and 3 bases from J, the junction kept 3 bases outside the gene matches. The CDR3 region has the DNA TGTGCCAGCAGCTCTAGCGGGGGTAACTACGAGCAGTACTTC. This gives the protein CASSSSGGNYEQYF.

As concerns this clone: The germline gene is not matched at one end of the junction; a read error may be the cause. The CDR3 here is CASSGSFGGELFF. The CDR3 region has the DNA TGTGCCAGTAGCGGGAGTTTTGGCGGGGAGCTGTTTTTT. The chain recombines TRBV9 with TRBJ2-2; 9 bases line up with TRBD2. This CDR3 contains 13 residues. In germline, CDR1 is SGDLS, CDR2 YYNGEE. The complete variable domain, with remaining parts taken from reference TRBV9 and TRBJ2-2, reads DSGVTQTPKHLITATGQRVTLRCSPRSGDLSVYWYQQSLDQGLQFLIQYYNGEERAKGNILERFSAQQFPDLHSELNLSSLELGDSALYFCASSGSFGGELFFGEGSRLTVL.

The chain carries TRBV6-2 or TRBV6-3 and TRBJ1-2; TRBD1 matches at 7 bases. The CDR3 is made up of 15 amino acids. The germline gives CDR1 MNHEY, CDR2 SVGEGT. After removal of 4 bases from V and 3 bases from J, the junction contained 8 bases not matched to a gene. The CDR3 sequence is CASSFRTGRDYGYTF. In DNA form, the CDR3 reads TGTGCCAGCAGTTTCCGGACAGGAAGGGACTATGGCTACACCTTC.

The chain joins TRBV30 to TRBJ2-3, with D tentatively TRBD2 (5 bases). CDR1 is GTSNPN, CDR2 SVGIG, per germline (reference sequence). Between the trimmed V and J ends, which lost 7 bases and 2 bases, there was a span of 13 bases. The CDR3 consists of 13 residues. In DNA form, the CDR3 reads TGTGCCTCGGAGGCGGATAACACAGATACGCAGTATTTT. This codes for CASEADNTDTQYF.

In this sample, this clone turned up once. The chain uses TRBV27 and TRBJ1-2; 11 nucleotides align to TRBD1. With 7 bases clipped from V and 7 bases from J, the junction kept 11 bases outside the gene matches. Germline-derived CDR1 and CDR2 are MNHEY and SMNVEV (reference sequence). The CDR3 covers 15 residues. The CDR3 is CASTSGTGGYTGYTF. DNA for the CDR3: TGTGCCAGCACCTCAGGGACAGGGGGTTATACTGGCTACACCTTC.

The chain links TRBV14 to TRBJ1-6; D unresolved. CDR3 length equals 13 residues. CDR1 is SGHDN and CDR2 is FVKESK in the germline V gene. Trimming left V 4 bases short and J 8 bases short, with 9 bases between. The CDR3 DNA sequence: TGTGCCAGCAGCCCGAACTGGTATTCACCCCTCCACTTT. Translated, it gives CASSPNWYSPLHF.

The V call is TRBV30, the J call TRBJ2-1, with D uncertain. The V end was cut by 3 bases, the J end by 4 bases, with 10 bases between. This CDR3 spans 13 amino acids. The germline V gene encodes CDR1 GTSNPN and CDR2 SVGIG (reference sequence). Here the CDR3 DNA reads TGTGCCTGGAGCTTTAATACTTACAATGAGCAGTTCTTC. Translation: CAWSFNTYNEQFF.

The chain employs TRBV11-2 and TRBJ1-4; 7 nucleotides align to TRBD1. V dropped 4 bases and J dropped 0; count of bases not matched to a gene: 5. This CDR3 has 16 residues. The V gene's germline CDR1 is SGHAT and CDR2 FQNNGV. The CDR3 DNA reads TGTGCCAGCAGCTCGGGGACAGCAGCAACTAATGAAAAACTGTTTTTT. It is translated as CASSSGTAATNEKLFF.

The V and J genes are TRBV5-1 and TRBJ2-3; 7 bases map to TRBD2. The CDR3 sequence is 16 residues long. Per the germline V gene, CDR1 is SGHRS and CDR2 is YFSETQ. Losses at the gene ends were 4 bases for V and 3 bases for J; bases not matched to a gene: 11. The CDR3, as DNA: TGCGCCAGCAGCAGCGCTCTAGCGGCTGCTACAGATACGCAGTATTTT. As protein: CASSSALAAATDTQYF.

The chain carries TRBV19 and TRBJ2-3; 13 nucleotides line up with TRBD2. CDR3 length: 16 residues. Germline values: CDR1 LNHDA, CDR2 SQIVND (reference sequence). V trimming: 3 bases; J trimming: 4 bases; junction bases outside the gene matches: 4. The CDR3 sequence: CASSIGLAGVSDTQYF. CDR3 bases: TGTGCCAGTAGTATCGGACTAGCGGGAGTCTCAGATACGCAGTATTTT.

In its sample, this clone was seen a few times. V is TRBV12-3 or TRBV12-4 and J is TRBJ1-2; 7 nucleotides agree with TRBD1. The CDR3 is made up of 13 amino acids. Germline trimming cut 5 bases from V and 4 bases from J; bases unmatched to any gene: 4. CDR3 protein: CASSPDRIYGYTF. CDR3 DNA: TGTGCCAGCAGTCCGGACAGGATCTATGGCTACACCTTC.

The chain carries TRBV27 and TRBJ2-3, with D maybe TRBD2 (5 bases). This CDR3 has 14 amino acids. Germline V lookup: CDR1 MNHEY, CDR2 SMNVEV (reference sequence). V was clipped by 4 bases and J by 4 bases, with 12 bases between them. The CDR3 nucleotides read TGTGCCAGCAGTTCTCTGACTAAACCAGATACGCAGTATTTT. This codes for CASSSLTKPDTQYF.

The CDR3 spells CSVGAGTGYEQYF. CDR3 in DNA: TGCAGCGTGGGGGCCGGGACAGGGTACGAGCAGTACTTC. This chain joins TRBV29-1 and TRBJ2-7; 9 nucleotides match TRBD1. Trimming took 6 bases from V and 4 from J; bases not matched to a gene: 7. CDR1 SQVTM and CDR2 ANQGSEA come from the germline V gene. This CDR3 is 13 amino acids long.

The rearrangement uses TRBV27 and TRBJ1-2; a weak D match, TRBD1 (6 bases). The CDR3 loop spans 15 amino acids. Trimming shortened V by 3 bases and J by 1 base, and 12 bases separated the two germline ends. Per germline, CDR1 MNHEY and CDR2 SMNVEV (reference sequence). CDR3 DNA: TGTGCCAGCAGTTTTTCTGGACAGAATAACTATGGCTACACCTTC. Its translation is CASSFSGQNNYGYTF.

The J gene is TRBJ1-2, the V gene TRBV2; 9 bases are a match to TRBD1. CDR3 length: 15 amino acids. Germline CDR1 and CDR2: SNHLY and FYNNEI. Trimming at V came to 2 bases and at J to 8 bases, leaving 9 bases not matched to a gene. In nucleotides, the CDR3 is TGTGCCAGCAGTGAACGCCGAGGACAGGGGAACGGCTACACCTTC. Translation gives CASSERRGQGNGYTF.

V gene TRBV7-8 combines with J gene TRBJ2-5; 7 bases are a match to TRBD2. After removal of 8 bases from V and 5 bases from J, the junction contained 17 bases not matched to a gene. CDR1 is SGHVS, CDR2 FQNEAQ, per germline. The CDR3 is made up of 16 amino acids. CDR3 residues: CASAQRASGPGETQYF. The CDR3 coding sequence is TGTGCCAGCGCACAGAGGGCTAGCGGTCCCGGGGAGACCCAGTACTTC.

The chain recombines TRBV18 with TRBJ1-1; D is uncertain. V was shortened by 7 bases and J by 0 bases, with 15 bases between the two germline ends. Looked up from germline, CDR1 is KGHSH and CDR2 is LQKENI. CDR3 length equals 15 residues. CDR3 amino acids: CASYSRREMNTEAFF. The CDR3 nucleotides are TGTGCCAGCTATAGCCGGAGGGAAATGAACACTGAAGCTTTCTTT.